This TCR beta chain was identified during a study of T cells in Graves' hyperthyroidism and ophthalmopathy. Broader study findings: Most thyroid-expanded clonotypes above 0.001 were also found in blood.

The source material, RNA transcripts, was used to amplify TCR beta CDR3 regions. The primer set for the first-round RT-PCR of the TCR CDR3 was HTBI. TCRdb reanalysed the multiplex PCR reads using MiXCR and keeps one entry per CDR3 protein. Of some 560,000 distinct CDR3 sequences in the sample, around 15% were seen once. On this clonotype: Antigen unknown.

When ophthalmopathy did not progress within 18 months, Graves' hyperthyroidism was considered stable. Lactation, pregnancy, other autoimmune disease or uncontrolled infection excluded patients. Diagnostic assessment was based on clinical symptoms, serum thyroxine and TRAb, thyroid ultrasound and orbital computed tomography. This clonotype was sampled from a woman between 40 and 50 years old with Graves' hyperthyroidism. Sequencing was performed on blood.

The CDR3 here is CASGRELKQNTIYF. The CDR3 region has the DNA TGTGCCAGTGGACGGGAGCTGAAGCAAAACACCATATATTTT. This sequence joins TRBV19 and TRBJ1-3; D gene ambiguous. Trimming took off 8 bases at V and 6 bases at J, with 17 bases between the two ends. The CDR3 is 14 amino acids. Germline assignment: CDR1 LNHDA and CDR2 SQIVND (reference sequence).